The following is a TCR beta chain sequence with its context. This receptor's antigen is unknown. Base qualities are not recorded, but no much larger clone differs from it by a single base. This entry comes from a study of cytomegalovirus exposure and HLA in healthy donors (dated by TCRdb to 2015 to 2018). With regard to the full study: In an earlier analysis of under 600 of the donors, 276 Gb of sequence data and 90 million to 120 million unique TCR beta sequences from approximately 180 million T cells were reported. Donor age, sex, ethnicity and CMV serostatus were compiled alongside the repertoire data. The number of donors typed differed by locus, with 629-630 for A, B, C, DRB1 and DQB1, 522 for DQA1, 600 to 610 for DPA1, and approximately 470 for DPB1. Rather than using new phenotypic data, the later analysis identified candidate immune exposures from TCR beta sequences and from how often those sequences occurred across donors. All discovery cohort repertoires had been generated using a single sequencing platform. High-throughput TCR immunosequencing, statistical association of individual TCRs with disease status, and machine learning were combined to predict cytomegalovirus infection status. The study profiled the T cell repertoires of under 850 subjects by immunosequencing and related them to cytomegalovirus serostatus. Approximately 310 gigabases of sequencing data and some 85 million unique TCR sequences were included in an early release covering roughly 600 HLA-typed donors. To decide whether each TCR beta V gene segment behaved as functional or pseudogenic, an earlier analysis of several hundred of the donors relied on high-throughput TCR beta sequencing. Of the 350 to 450 genotyped donors, more than 75% were placed in the genetic ancestry cluster associated with self-reported Caucasian donors. A separate validation cohort of 100 to 150 different subjects was used in addition to the roughly 670-subject first cohort. On average, roughly 240,000 unique TCR beta nucleotide sequences were sequenced per donor among 398 genotyped donors of the cohort, with 15% to 20% of those sequences being non-productive. In a later genetic analysis, genome-wide SNP genotypes for about three fifths of the roughly 670 donors were used, and that subset was treated as a discovery cohort. HLA typing included class I and class II loci at four-digit resolution. The study was designed to test whether signatures of past pathogen exposure could be identified by cataloging public T cell receptors. A later analysis re-analyzed previously published TCR beta repertoires from 650 to 800 donors and added high-resolution HLA genotyping to study TCR occurrence patterns. About five DR-DQ haplotypes were treated as single units for association and clustering because of strong linkage in the cohort. Paper-wide results and their limitations: When HLA alleles, especially DR and DQ, strongly co-occurred, TCR associations were difficult to assign to individual alleles. In vitro tests confirmed that a few of the cytomegalovirus-associated TCR beta chains recognize cytomegalovirus antigens. Sequencing depth was assumed to be roughly uniform across donors in the presence/absence analyses, though that assumption may not hold. A total of 150 or so TCR beta chains were listed by the study as associated with cytomegalovirus. Approximately 16 rarely observed V segments, including chromosome 9 orphons, were excluded from the earlier analysis of 550 to 700 of the donors because counts were too low. Only TCR beta chains were sequenced in this cohort, and the absence of alpha or paired-chain data limited detectable features. In both the original and validation cohorts, the classifier was reported to diagnose cytomegalovirus status with high specificity and sensitivity. The authors suggested that the approach could potentially be extended to other disease states and immunological phenotypes. A cluster of highly shared sequence variants was judged likely to represent a technical artifact of the sequencing pipeline. V-gene and J-gene trimming of TCR beta chains was associated with a missense DCLRE1C variant in a later genetic analysis, and the association was replicated in an independent cohort. Broadly in line with IMGT annotations, most TCR beta V segments showed up in productive rearrangements about 87% or about 30% of the time in an earlier analysis of several hundred of the donors. CMV serostatus was the only immune exposure information available for the cohort. Most TCR sequences were seen in very few donors, while some public TCRs were found in many individuals. A further reported finding was that TCR beta sequences accurately predicted the HLA-A and HLA-B alleles for most subjects in the first cohort. Linkage disequilibrium might explain the correlated functional status among segregating V segments, but an unknown experimental factor could not be excluded. In a later analysis, some 17,000 TCR beta sequences were associated with specific HLA alleles at a false discovery rate of 0.05. Because HLA typing was missing for some donors at each locus, association tests included only the typed subset. In a later analysis, HLA-associated TCR beta chains were found to be more clonally expanded and to have lower generation probabilities than equally common non-associated chains. A later analysis found that most CMV-associated TCR beta chains appeared HLA-restricted, with HLA associations seemingly driven largely by CMV exposure. In a later analysis, several top co-occurrence clusters were reported to appear linked to parvovirus B19, influenza, CMV and Epstein-Barr virus. In a later analysis, TCR association rates were found to vary across HLA loci, with the most associated TCRs seen for DRB1 alleles and the fewest for HLA-C alleles. A later genetic analysis reported fewer N-insertions in productive TCRs among donors in an Asian-associated ancestry cluster than the roughly 620-donor mean.

The cohort consisted of 670 or so healthy bone marrow donors. At the time of sampling, all cohort members were nominally healthy, though unrecorded immune exposures were likely present. The donor was CMV seronegative and belonged to the group of around 400 seronegative cohort members. Every donor gave a peripheral blood sample, and the peripheral blood mononuclear cells from that sample were used for TCR beta sequencing. The Qiagen DNeasy Blood Extraction Kit was used to extract genomic DNA from the blood cell samples. Libraries were made using the immunoSEQ multiplex PCR assay. The multiplex PCR relied on a mix of 60 forward primers for TCR Vbeta segments and 13 reverse primers for TCR Jbeta segments. The CDR3 region of rearranged TCR beta genes was amplified from genomic DNA with a multiplex PCR assay. The Illumina HiSeq System was used to sequence the amplified TCR beta libraries as 87-base-pair reads. The authors' pipeline ran thus. A later analysis counted tens of millions of unique TCR beta chains across the 670 or so repertoires, and 9.5 million to 11 million of these chains were shared by at least two donors. Raw reads were error-corrected and collapsed into unique sequences by a nearest-neighbor algorithm in which closely related sequences were merged to remove PCR and sequencing errors. CDR3 sequences were aligned to IMGT reference sequences to assign V, D and J gene segments. For a sequence to be retained, at least a six-nucleotide match to both a V gene segment and a J gene segment was required. Rearrangements were classified as productive when the CDR3 lacked stop codons and remained in frame with V and J, and all other rearrangements were classified as non-productive. Following IMGT convention, CDR3 was defined as the stretch from the second conserved V-encoded cysteine to the conserved J-encoded phenylalanine. In an earlier analysis of 550 to 650 of the donors, sequences lacking an unambiguous match to a single V gene segment were excluded. An earlier analysis of roughly 590 of the donors called V segments functional above 56.7% productive rearrangements and segregating when the between-donor standard deviation exceeded 5%. A statistical classification framework was built for diagnosing cytomegalovirus status from the catalog of TCR beta chain sequences. A later analysis assigned V and J genes by comparing TCR nucleotide sequences with IMGT/GENE-DB human TR gene sequences. Using the TCRdist pipeline, a later analysis assigned CDR3 sequences along with most-parsimonious VDJ recombination scenarios. A later analysis defined each TCR beta chain by its CDR3 amino acid sequence plus V-gene family, and excluded reads lacking a unique V-gene family. A later analysis removed over 500 highly shared, low-generation-probability nucleotide sequences to deal with suspected cross-contamination and a sequencing artifact. For each public chain, a later analysis derived a clonal expansion index from normalized ranks of inferred template counts within each repertoire. In a later analysis, generation probabilities were computed using a VDJ recombination model fitted to out-of-frame rearrangements, and the results were checked against IGoR. A later analysis scored TCR-TCR, TCR-HLA and TCR-CMV co-occurrence with hypergeometric tests, applying a repertoire-size bias correction to TCR pairs. To estimate false discovery rates, a later analysis permuted the HLA or CMV assignments 20 times. In a later analysis, co-occurring TCRs were grouped using DBSCAN, and TCRdist sequence similarity was added for clustering within HLA-allele-positive subsets. Repertoires with fewer than 30,000 or more than 120,000 public chains were left out of co-occurrence clustering, as were five repertoires with anomalous nucleotide sharing. This is the immuneACCESS table as TCRdb keeps it, with only in-frame sequences that have V and J called. A part of the clones is gone; compared with another copy, unresolved V genes explain less than half, and the rest is unexplained. The DNA gave D and trimming, while V, J and clone size come from that table. The sample includes approximately 170,000 clones, with roughly 79% observed a single time. The top ten clonotypes cover under 2% of the sample.

Sequences were obtained from PBMCs. This clonotype was sampled from a man aged 40-49 years in good health and CMV-seronegative.

The sequenced DNA: TGTGCCAGCAGCTGGATGGGGGAGGCCCTCGGGGGGGAGCAGTTCTTC. The encoded protein is CASSWMGEALGGEQFF. The sequence joins TRBV5-4 to TRBJ2-1; 7 of the junction bases match TRBD2. At the junction V is shortened by 3 bases and J by 10 bases; bases outside the gene matches: 16. Its CDR3 holds 16 amino acids, cysteine through phenylalanine. Of the read, only the CDR3 DNA is kept; its 48 bases are in frame from base 1. CDR1 and CDR2 are drawn from the germline V gene (reference sequence): SGHNT, YYREEE.